Below are 10 T cell receptor beta chains sequenced from a single sample in a study of T-cell reconstitution after alpha-beta-depleted transplantation in children. It was with unique molecular identifiers that the TCRbeta library was prepared. TCRdb recomputed calls from the PCR reads with MiXCR, one row per CDR3 protein. The profile shows 800,000 to 1,000,000 distinct CDR3 sequences, 25% to 30% of them singletons. The specimen comprised PBMCs, mostly from graft donor cells, sampled 360 days after TCRalphabeta/CD19-depleted stem cell transplant. The receptors were sampled from a boy less than two years old who had a stem cell transplant for SCID, so the T cells may come from the graft donor.

This clonotype was counted between two and nine times. The chain recombines TRBV5-1 with TRBJ2-1; tentative D call: TRBD2 (5 bases). V lost 2 bases to trimming and J lost 7 bases, with 13 bases between them. The CDR3 runs 14 residues. Germline V CDR1 and CDR2: SGHRS, YFSETQ. The CDR3 protein is CASSFSGYTNEQFF. CDR3 sequence (DNA): TGCGCCAGCAGCTTTTCGGGGTATACAAATGAGCAGTTCTTC.

In its sample, this clonotype was seen a few times. This rearrangement joins TRBV29-1 to TRBJ1-5; D remains ambiguous. CDR1 and CDR2 from the germline V gene are SQVTM and ANQGSEA. CDR3 length equals 10 residues. V shed 8 bases and J shed 7 bases, with 9 bases lying between them. In DNA, the CDR3 is TGCAGCTGTCCTAAACAGCCCCAGCATTTT. Protein: CSCPKQPQHF.

The J gene is TRBJ2-3, the V gene TRBV7-8; TRBD2 might be the D (6 bases). Looked up from germline, CDR1 is SGHVS and CDR2 is FQNEAQ. This CDR3 contains 15 residues. Trimming left V 4 bases short and J 4 bases short, with 15 bases between. CDR3 in amino acids: CASSSRWGVADTQYF. DNA of the CDR3: TGTGCCAGCAGCTCCCGATGGGGGGTTGCAGATACGCAGTATTTT.

The sample holds a few counts of this clonotype. The chain couples TRBV4-3 to TRBJ1-4; D is possibly TRBD1 (5 bases). CDR3 length: 17 amino acids. Looked up from germline, CDR1 is LGHNA and CDR2 is YSLEER. V was cut by 6 bases and J by 4 bases, with 21 bases left in between. The CDR3 DNA sequence: TGCGCCAGCAGTCGTTCCCCTAACAGGATTAATAATGAAAAACTGTTTTTT. It is translated as CASSRSPNRINNEKLFF.

This chain joins TRBV19 and TRBJ2-7; a weak D match, TRBD2 (5 bases). V lost 7 bases and J 2 bases, leaving 15 bases between the germline ends. The CDR3 extends over 14 amino acids. The germline V gene encodes CDR1 LNHDA and CDR2 SQIVND (reference sequence). Here the CDR3 reads CASTPGNLPYEQYF. The CDR3 DNA reads as TGTGCCAGTACTCCGGGAAACCTCCCCTACGAGCAGTACTTC.

Worth noting for this clonotype: Sequence at one end of the junction differs from germline and may be a read error. V and J are TRBV12-3 or TRBV12-4 and TRBJ2-7; D is perhaps TRBD1 (6 bases). The length of the CDR3 is 13 residues. This chain's CDR3 is CACSGGRPYEQYF. CDR3 DNA sequence: TGTGCCTGCAGTGGGGGCAGGCCCTACGAGCAGTACTTC.

This clonotype was counted between two and nine times. The V and J genes are TRBV6-5 and TRBJ1-4; a possible D gene is TRBD1 (5 bases). Germline values: CDR1 MNHEY, CDR2 SVGAGI. Trimming took 2 bases from V and 8 from J, leaving 12 bases between them. CDR3 size: 14 residues. The CDR3 DNA reads as TGTGCCAGCAGTTACGGAGGGGTTGGGGAAAAACTGTTTTTT. Translation gives CASSYGGVGEKLFF.

This clonotype was seen only a few times. The gene calls are TRBV6-5 and TRBJ1-3; D ambiguous. Germline V gives CDR1 MNHEY, CDR2 SVGAGI. This CDR3 spans 15 amino acids. Trimming stripped 2 bases from V and 6 bases from J, with 14 bases between. Here the CDR3 DNA reads TGTGCCAGCAGTTACACTGGCGGCGGCCAAAACACCATATATTTT. As protein: CASSYTGGGQNTIYF.

This clonotype was counted between two and nine times. The genes are TRBV20-1 and TRBJ2-7, with D possibly being TRBD1 or TRBD2 (6 bases each). V was trimmed by 4 bases and J by 1 base, leaving 17 bases between them. CDR3 length: 15 amino acids. CDR1 DFQATT and CDR2 SNEGSKA come from the germline V gene (reference sequence). The CDR3 protein is CSATTGRGRSYEQYF. In DNA form, the CDR3 reads TGCAGTGCTACAACCGGACGGGGGCGGTCCTACGAGCAGTACTTC.

This clonotype was seen more than once but under ten times. At one end, the junction sequence differs from germline, possibly due to a read error. This chain links TRBV20-1 with TRBJ2-1; 7 bases are a match to TRBD2. Germline CDR1 is DFQATT and CDR2 is SNEGSKA (reference sequence). The CDR3 consists of 12 residues. DNA of the CDR3: TGCAGTGCTAGGAGGGGCAGCGGGGTCCCATCCTTC. Residues: CSARRGSGVPSF.